Below, 2 T cell receptor beta chains from the same sample are listed, as sequenced in a study of T cells after yellow fever vaccination. TCRdb analysed the 5' RACE reads with MiXCR anew, one entry per CDR3 protein. The data hold 40,000 to 50,000 distinct CDR3 sequences, with about 7% observed a single time. The starting material was CD8+ T cells not binding an NS4B(214-222) dextramer, sorted from PBMCs, obtained 45 days after the yellow fever booster vaccination. Source of these receptors: a man aged 25-45 years who received the YFV17D yellow fever vaccine.

Many counts were recorded for this clonotype. This sequence joins TRBV20-1 and TRBJ2-3; D remains unclear. Germline V gene data show CDR1 as DFQATT and CDR2 as SNEGSKA (reference sequence). This CDR3 has 9 residues. V dropped 7 bases and J dropped 8 bases, with 7 bases sitting between them. The CDR3 is CSVGVTQYF. Written as DNA, the CDR3 is TGCAGTGTTGGAGTTACGCAGTATTTT.

This clonotype was seen ten or more times. The chain uses TRBV9 and TRBJ2-1; 10 bases line up with TRBD2. Germline CDR1 reads SGDLS; CDR2 reads YYNGEE. This CDR3 contains 15 residues. V shed 3 bases, J shed 6 bases, and the junction held 6 bases outside the gene matches. The CDR3 loop reads CASSEAGGPFNEQFF. In nucleotides, the CDR3 is TGTGCCAGCAGCGAAGCGGGAGGGCCTTTCAATGAGCAGTTCTTC.